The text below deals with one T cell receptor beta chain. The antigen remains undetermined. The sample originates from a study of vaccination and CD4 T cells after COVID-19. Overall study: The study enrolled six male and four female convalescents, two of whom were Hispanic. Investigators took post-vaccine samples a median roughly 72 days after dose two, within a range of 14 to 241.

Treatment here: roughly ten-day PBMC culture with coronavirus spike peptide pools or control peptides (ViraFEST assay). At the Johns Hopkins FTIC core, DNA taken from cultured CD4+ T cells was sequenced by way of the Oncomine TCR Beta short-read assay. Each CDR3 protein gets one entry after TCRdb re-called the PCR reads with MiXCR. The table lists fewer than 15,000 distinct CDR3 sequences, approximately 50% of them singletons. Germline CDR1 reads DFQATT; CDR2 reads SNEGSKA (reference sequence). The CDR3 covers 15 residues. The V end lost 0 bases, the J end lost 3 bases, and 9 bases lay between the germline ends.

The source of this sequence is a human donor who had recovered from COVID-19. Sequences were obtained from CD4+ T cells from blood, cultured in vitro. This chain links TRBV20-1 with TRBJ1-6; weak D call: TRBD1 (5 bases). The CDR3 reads CSARDMQGYNSPLHF. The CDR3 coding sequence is TGCAGTGCTAGAGATATGCAGGGCTATAATTCACCCCTCCACTTT.